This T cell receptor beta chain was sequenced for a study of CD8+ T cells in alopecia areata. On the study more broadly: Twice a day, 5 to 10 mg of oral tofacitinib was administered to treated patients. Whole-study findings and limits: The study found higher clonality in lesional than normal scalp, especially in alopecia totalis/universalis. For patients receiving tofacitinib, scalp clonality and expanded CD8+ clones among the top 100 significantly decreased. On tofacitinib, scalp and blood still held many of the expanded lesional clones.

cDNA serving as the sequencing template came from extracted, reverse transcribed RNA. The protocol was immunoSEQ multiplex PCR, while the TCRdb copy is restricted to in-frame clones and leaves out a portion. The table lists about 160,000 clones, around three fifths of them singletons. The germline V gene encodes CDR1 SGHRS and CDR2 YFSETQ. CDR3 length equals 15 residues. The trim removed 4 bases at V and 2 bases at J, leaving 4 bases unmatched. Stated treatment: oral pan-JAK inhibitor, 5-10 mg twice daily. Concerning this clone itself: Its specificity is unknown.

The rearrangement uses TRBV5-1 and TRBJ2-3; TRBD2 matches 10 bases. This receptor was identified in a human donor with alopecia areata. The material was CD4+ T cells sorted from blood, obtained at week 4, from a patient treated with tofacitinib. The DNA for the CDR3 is TGCGCCAGCAGCGGGACTAGCGTTCCCACAGATACGCAGTATTTT. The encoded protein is CASSGTSVPTDTQYF.